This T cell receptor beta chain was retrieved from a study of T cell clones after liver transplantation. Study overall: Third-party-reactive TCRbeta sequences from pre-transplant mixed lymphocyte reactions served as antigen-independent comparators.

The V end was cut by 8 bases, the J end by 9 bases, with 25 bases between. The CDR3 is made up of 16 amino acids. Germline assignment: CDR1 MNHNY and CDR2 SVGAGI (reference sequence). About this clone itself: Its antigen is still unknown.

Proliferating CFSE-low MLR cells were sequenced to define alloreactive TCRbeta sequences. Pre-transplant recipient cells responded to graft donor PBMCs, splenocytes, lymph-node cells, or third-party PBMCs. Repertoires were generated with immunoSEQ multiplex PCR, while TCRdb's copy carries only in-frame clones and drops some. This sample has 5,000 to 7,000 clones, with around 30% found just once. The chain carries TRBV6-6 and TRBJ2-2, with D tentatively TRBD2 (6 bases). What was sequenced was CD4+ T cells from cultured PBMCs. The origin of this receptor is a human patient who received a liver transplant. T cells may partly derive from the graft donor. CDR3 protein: CASFQGGTLASWELFF. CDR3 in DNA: TGTGCCAGCTTTCAGGGCGGGACCTTAGCTAGTTGGGAGCTGTTTTTT.